The clone carrying this T cell receptor beta chain was counted many times. Antigen unknown. The sample belongs to a study of early T cells in non-severe SARS-CoV-2 infection. Whole-study context: Sequenced material consisted of bulk RNA (from unsorted whole blood), and chains were unpaired.

Whole-study results and caveats: Comparison of clonotypes with VDJdb favored anti-spike CD8 responses while missing private and CD4 specificities.

Individual cDNA molecules each received unique molecular identifiers attached to them. TCRdb analysed the 5' RACE reads with MiXCR anew, one entry per CDR3 protein. This table has approximately 65,000 distinct CDR3 sequences, about 13% appearing once. Material: whole blood. This TCR was sampled from an adult who was a healthcare worker with PCR-confirmed SARS-CoV-2 infection or an uninfected control (not recorded which).

CDR3 nucleotides: TGTGCCAGCAGTGAGGCTCTCGGGCCAGATACGCAGTATTTT. As protein: CASSEALGPDTQYF. V gene TRBV6-1 combines with J gene TRBJ2-3, with D unresolved. The germline V gene has CDR1 MNHNS and CDR2 SASEGT. Trimming left V 3 bases short and J 4 bases short, with 11 bases between. CDR3 length: 14 residues.